This TCR beta chain stems from a study of shared clonotypes between healthy human individuals. Profiled with immunoSEQ multiplex PCR; TCRdb holds only in-frame clones, not every one. The sample includes about 2.1 million clones, 85% to 95% of them seen just once. As regards this clone: Additional DNA sequences in this sample encode the identical CDR3.

Selected positively for CCR7 and CD45RO-negative, naive CD8 cells excluded terminally differentiated effector memory CD45RA+ cells. The sequence came from a man aged 18-30 years in good health. Some clones in this sample may be carry-over from other donors' samples. Input material: naive CD8+ T cells from PBMCs.

As DNA, the CDR3 is TGTGCCAGTAGTATTGGCGGGTACAATGAGCAGTTCTTC. It encodes CASSIGGYNEQFF. The chain employs TRBV19 and TRBJ2-1; a weak D match, TRBD2 (5 bases). The CDR3 contains 13 residues. Germline V gene lookup returns CDR1 LNHDA and CDR2 SQIVND (reference sequence). V lost 3 bases, J lost 4 bases, and 7 bases lay in between.